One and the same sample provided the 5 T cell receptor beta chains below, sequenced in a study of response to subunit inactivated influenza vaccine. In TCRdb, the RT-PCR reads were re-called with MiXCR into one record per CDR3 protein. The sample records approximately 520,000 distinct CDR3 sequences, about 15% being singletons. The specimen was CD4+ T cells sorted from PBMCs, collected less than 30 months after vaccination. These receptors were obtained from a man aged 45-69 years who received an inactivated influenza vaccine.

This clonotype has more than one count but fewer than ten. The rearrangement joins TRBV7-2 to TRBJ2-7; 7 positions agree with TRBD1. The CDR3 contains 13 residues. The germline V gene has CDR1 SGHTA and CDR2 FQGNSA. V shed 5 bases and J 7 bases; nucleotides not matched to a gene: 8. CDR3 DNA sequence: TGTGCCAGCAGCGTAATACAGGGGTGGGAGCAGTACTTC. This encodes CASSVIQGWEQYF.

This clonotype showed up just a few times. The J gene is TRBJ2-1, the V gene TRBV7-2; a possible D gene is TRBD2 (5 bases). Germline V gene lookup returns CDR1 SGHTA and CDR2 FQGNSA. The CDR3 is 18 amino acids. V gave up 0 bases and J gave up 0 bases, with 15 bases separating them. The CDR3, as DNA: TGTGCCAGCAGCTTAGCCGCGGGTACCGCTAGCTCCTACAATGAGCAGTTCTTC. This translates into CASSLAAGTASSYNEQFF. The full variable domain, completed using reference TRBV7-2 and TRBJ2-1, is GAGVSQSPSNKVTEKGKDVELRCDPISGHTALYWYRQSLGQGLEFLIYFQGNSAPDKSGLPSDRFSAERTGGSVSTLTIQRTQQEDSAVYLCASSLAAGTASSYNEQFFGPGTRLTVL.

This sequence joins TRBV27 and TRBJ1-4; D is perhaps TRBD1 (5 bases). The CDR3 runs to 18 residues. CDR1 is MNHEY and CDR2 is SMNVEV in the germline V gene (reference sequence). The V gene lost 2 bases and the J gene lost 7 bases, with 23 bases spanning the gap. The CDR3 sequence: CASSLRPAARGDREKLFF. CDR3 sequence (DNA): TGTGCCAGCAGTTTAAGGCCGGCAGCGAGGGGCGACCGTGAAAAACTGTTTTTT.

CDR3 residues: CASSQQGNGQPQHF. The CDR3 DNA is TGTGCCAGCAGCCAACAGGGAAACGGTCAGCCCCAGCATTTT. The chain couples TRBV3-1 to TRBJ1-5; perhaps TRBD1 as D (5 bases). Germline loops: CDR1 LGHDT, CDR2 YNNKEL (reference sequence). The CDR3 has 14 amino acids. Trimming cost V 2 bases and J 6 bases, with 11 bases left between them.

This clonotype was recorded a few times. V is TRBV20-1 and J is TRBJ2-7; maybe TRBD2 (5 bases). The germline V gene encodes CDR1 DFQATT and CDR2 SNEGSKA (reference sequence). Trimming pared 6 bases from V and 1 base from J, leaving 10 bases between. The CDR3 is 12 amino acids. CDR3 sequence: CSAPTSSYEQYF. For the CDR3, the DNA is TGCAGTGCACCTACTAGTTCCTACGAGCAGTACTTC.